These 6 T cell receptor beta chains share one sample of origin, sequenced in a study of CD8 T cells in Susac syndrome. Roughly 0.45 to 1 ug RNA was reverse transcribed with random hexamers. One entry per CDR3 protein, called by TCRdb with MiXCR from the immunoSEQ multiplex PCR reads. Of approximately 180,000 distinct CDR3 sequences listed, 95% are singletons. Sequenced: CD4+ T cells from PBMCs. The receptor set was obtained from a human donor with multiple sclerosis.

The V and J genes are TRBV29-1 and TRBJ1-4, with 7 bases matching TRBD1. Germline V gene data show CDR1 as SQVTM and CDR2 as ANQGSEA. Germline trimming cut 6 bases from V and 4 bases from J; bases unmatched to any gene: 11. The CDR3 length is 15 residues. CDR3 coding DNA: TGCAGCGTAGGACCGACAGGGCTCCATAATGAAAAACTGTTTTTT. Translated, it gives CSVGPTGLHNEKLFF. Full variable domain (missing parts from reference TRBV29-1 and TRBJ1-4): SAVISQKPSRDICQRGTSLTIQCQVDSQVTMMFWYRQQPGQSLTLIATANQGSEATYESGFVIDKFPISRPNLTFSTLTVSNMSPEDSSIYLCSVGPTGLHNEKLFFGSGTQLSVL.

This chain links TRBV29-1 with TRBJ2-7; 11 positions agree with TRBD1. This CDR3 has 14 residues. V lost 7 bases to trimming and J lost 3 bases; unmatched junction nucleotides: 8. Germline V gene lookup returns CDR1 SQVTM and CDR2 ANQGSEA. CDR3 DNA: TGCAGCGCCAGCCAGGACAGGGGGCTCTACGAGCAGTACTTC. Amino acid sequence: CSASQDRGLYEQYF.

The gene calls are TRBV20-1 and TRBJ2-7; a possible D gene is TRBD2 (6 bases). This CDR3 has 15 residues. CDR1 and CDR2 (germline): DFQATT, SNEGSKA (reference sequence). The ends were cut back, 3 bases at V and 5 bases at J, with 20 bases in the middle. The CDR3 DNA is TGCAGTGCTAGGTTGGCCGTGGGGGGAGCTGACGAGCAGTACTTC. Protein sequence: CSARLAVGGADEQYF.

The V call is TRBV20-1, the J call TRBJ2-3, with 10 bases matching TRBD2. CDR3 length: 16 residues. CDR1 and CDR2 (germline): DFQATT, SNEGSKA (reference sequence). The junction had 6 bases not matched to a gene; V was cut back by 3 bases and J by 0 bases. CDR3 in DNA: TGCAGTGCTAGCCCTCCTAGCGGGGGTAGCACAGATACGCAGTATTTT. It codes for CSASPPSGGSTDTQYF.

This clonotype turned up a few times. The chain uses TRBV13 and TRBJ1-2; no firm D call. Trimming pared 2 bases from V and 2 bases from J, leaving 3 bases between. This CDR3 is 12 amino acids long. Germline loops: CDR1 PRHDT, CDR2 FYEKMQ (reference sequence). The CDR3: CASSLPNYGYTF. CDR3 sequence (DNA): TGTGCCAGCAGCTTACCGAACTATGGCTACACCTTC.

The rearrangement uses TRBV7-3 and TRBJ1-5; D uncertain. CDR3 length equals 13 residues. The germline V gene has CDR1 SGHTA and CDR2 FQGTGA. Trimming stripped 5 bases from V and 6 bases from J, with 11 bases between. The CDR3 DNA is TGTGCCAGCAGCCTGGGGATGGGTCAGCCCCAGCATTTT. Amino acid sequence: CASSLGMGQPQHF.